This T cell receptor beta chain is from a study of shared clonotypes between healthy human individuals. Broader study findings: Naive subsets generally exceeded memory subsets in estimated richness.

Genomic DNA (from each subset) was split evenly across several immunoSEQ plates. The protocol was immunoSEQ multiplex PCR, while the TCRdb copy is restricted to in-frame clones and leaves out a portion. The top ten clones hold 0.39% of a sample with about 2.3 million clones, roughly 93% of them seen once. CDR3 length: 13 residues. Between the trimmed V and J ends, which lost 4 bases and 4 bases, there was a span of 13 bases. Germline-derived CDR1 and CDR2 are SQVTM and ANQGSEA. Regarding this clone: What it binds is unknown.

Nashville, Tennessee was home to all donors, each a Caucasian adult. Both subsets, CD45RA+ naive and CD45RA-negative memory, were split from the CD4+ cells. J is TRBJ1-1 and V is TRBV29-1; no definite D call. The clonotype was recovered from a man aged 18 to 29 in good health. Some clones in this sample may be carry-over from other donors' samples. Sequencing used naive CD4+ T cells from PBMCs. The subset: CD45RA+ positively selected. CDR3 sequence reads: CSVGVRVGTEAFF. The CDR3 DNA follows: TGCAGCGTTGGAGTTCGGGTGGGCACTGAAGCTTTCTTT.